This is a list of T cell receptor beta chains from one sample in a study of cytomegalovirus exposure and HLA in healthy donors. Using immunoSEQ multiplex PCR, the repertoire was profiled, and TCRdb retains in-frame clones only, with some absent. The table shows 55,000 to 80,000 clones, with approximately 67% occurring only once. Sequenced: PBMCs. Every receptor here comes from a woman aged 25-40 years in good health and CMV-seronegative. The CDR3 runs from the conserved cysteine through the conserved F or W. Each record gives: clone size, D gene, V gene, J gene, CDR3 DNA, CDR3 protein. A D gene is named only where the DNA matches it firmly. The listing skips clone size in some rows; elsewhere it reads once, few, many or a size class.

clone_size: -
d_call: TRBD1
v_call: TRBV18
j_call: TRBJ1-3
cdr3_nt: TGTGCCAGCTCACCCCCCACCGGGGTGAGGGGGCGAACTGGAAACACCATATATTTT
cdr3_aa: CASSPPTGVRGRTGNTIYF

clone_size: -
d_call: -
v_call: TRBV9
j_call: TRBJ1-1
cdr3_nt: TGTGCCAGCAGCGTAGACGTAGGCGAGGACACTGAAGCTTTCTTT
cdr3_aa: CASSVDVGEDTEAFF

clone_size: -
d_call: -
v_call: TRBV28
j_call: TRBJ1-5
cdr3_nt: TGTGCCAGCATCCATACCTCAGGGGATAGCAATCAGCCCCAGCATTTT
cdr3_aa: CASIHTSGDSNQPQHF

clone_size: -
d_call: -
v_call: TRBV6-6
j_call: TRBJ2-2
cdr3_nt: TGTGCCAGCAGACGGGGAATCACCGGGGAGCTGTTTTTT
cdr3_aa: CASRRGITGELFF

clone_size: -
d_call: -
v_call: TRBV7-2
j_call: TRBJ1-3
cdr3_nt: TGTGCCAGCAGGCTCAGTTTGGCCCCTCTCTCTGGAAACACCATATATTTT
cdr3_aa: CASRLSLAPLSGNTIYF

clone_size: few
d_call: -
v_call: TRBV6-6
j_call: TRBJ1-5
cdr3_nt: TGTGCCAGCAATCTCGGGGAGGGTAAGGGCAATCAGCCCCAGCATTTT
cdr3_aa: CASNLGEGKGNQPQHF

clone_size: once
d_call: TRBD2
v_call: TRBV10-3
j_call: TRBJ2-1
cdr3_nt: TGTGCCATCAGTGATAGTAGCGGGGGGCCCAGCTCCTACAATGAGCAGTTCTTC
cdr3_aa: CAISDSSGGPSSYNEQFF

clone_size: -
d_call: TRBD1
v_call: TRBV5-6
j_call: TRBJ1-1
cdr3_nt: TGTGCCAGCCTCCCAGGGGGCGGCATGAACACTGAAGCTTTCTTT
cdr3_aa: CASLPGGGMNTEAFF

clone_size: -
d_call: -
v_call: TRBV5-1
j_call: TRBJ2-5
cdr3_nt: TGCGCCAGCAGCCGGGACTCCCAAGAGACCCAGTACTTC
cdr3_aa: CASSRDSQETQYF

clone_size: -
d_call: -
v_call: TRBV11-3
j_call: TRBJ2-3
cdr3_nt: TGTGCCAGCAGCCTAGGAAGCCCAGATACGCAGTATTTT
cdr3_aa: CASSLGSPDTQYF

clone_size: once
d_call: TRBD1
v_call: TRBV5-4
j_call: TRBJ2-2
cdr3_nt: TGTGCCAGCAGCTTGTTGAGCAGGGGGCTTAACACCGGGGAGCTGTTTTTT
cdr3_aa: CASSLLSRGLNTGELFF

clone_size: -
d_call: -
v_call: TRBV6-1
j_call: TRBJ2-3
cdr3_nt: TGTGCCATGTCGGAGGATGCAGATACGCAGTATTTT
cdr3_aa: CAMSEDADTQYF

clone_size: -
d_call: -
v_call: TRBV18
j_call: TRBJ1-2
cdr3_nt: TGTGCCAGCTCACCGAGGGAGTTTAACTATGGCTACACCTTC
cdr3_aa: CASSPREFNYGYTF

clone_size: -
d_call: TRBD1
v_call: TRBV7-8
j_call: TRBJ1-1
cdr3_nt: TGTGCCACCAGGGGGCTGGTGGACACTGAAGCTTTCTTT
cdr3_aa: CATRGLVDTEAFF

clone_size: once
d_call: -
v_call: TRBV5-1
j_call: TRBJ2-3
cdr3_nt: TGCGCCAGCAGCTTGGAGGGGGGGGGTGATACGCAGTATTTT
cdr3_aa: CASSLEGGGDTQYF

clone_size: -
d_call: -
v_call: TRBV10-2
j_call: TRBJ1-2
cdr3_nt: TGCGCCAGCAGTTCGCGAGGTATGGACAAAGGCTACACCTTC
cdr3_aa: CASSSRGMDKGYTF

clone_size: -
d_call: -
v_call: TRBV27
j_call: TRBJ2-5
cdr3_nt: TGTGCCAGCAGTCCCCGTGGGGGGGCGGGGGAGACCCAGTACTTC
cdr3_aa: CASSPRGGAGETQYF

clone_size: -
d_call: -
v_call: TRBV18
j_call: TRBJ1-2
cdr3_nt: TGTGCCAGCTCACCCGCGCGGCAGCCGATTAACTATGGCTACACCTTC
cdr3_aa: CASSPARQPINYGYTF

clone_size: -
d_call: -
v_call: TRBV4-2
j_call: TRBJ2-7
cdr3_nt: TGTGCCAGCAGCACCTTTTCCGGAGCTTACGAGCAGTACTTC
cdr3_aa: CASSTFSGAYEQYF

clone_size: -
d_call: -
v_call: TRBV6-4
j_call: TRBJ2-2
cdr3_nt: TGTGCCAGCCAGCAGGACAGGAACACCGGGGAGCTGTTTTTT
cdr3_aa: CASQQDRNTGELFF

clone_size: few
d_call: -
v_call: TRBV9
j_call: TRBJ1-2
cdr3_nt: TGTGCCAGCAGCGAGGGGGTAGACTATGGCTACACCTTC
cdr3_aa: CASSEGVDYGYTF

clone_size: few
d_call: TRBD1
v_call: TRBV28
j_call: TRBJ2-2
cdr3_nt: TGTGCCAGCAGCCCAAGGGGGCCGAACACCGGGGAGCTGTTTTTT
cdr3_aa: CASSPRGPNTGELFF

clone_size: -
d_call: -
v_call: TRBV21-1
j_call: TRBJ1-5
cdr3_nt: TGTGCCAGCAGCGCCTCAAGGAGGGCTCAGCCCCAGCATTTT
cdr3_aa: CASSASRRAQPQHF

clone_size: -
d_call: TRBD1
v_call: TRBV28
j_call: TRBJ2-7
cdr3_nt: TGTGCCAGCAGTTTGACCCTGGGACAGGGTAGGAACGAGCAGTACTTC
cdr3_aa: CASSLTLGQGRNEQYF

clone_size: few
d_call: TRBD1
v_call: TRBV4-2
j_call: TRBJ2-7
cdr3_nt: TGTGCCAGCAGCCCCGGGACAGGAGGATACGAGCAGTACTTC
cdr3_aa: CASSPGTGGYEQYF

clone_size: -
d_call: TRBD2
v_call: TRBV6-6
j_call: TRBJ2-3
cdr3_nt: TGTGCCAGCAGTCCCCTAGCGGGGGGGCCGGATACGCAGTATTTT
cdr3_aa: CASSPLAGGPDTQYF

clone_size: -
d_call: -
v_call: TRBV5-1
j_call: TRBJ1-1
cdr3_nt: TGCGCCAGCAGCTCCGGACAGCTGAACACTGAAGCTTTCTTT
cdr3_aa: CASSSGQLNTEAFF

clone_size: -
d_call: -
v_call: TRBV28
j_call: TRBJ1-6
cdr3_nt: TGTGCCAGCAGTTTTGAGGGTAATTCACCCCTCCACTTT
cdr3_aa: CASSFEGNSPLHF

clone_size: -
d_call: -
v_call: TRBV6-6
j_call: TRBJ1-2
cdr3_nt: TGTGCCAGCGGGCGAGAAAATAACTATGGCTACACCTTC
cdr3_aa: CASGRENNYGYTF

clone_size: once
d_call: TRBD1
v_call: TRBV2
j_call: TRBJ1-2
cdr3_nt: TGTGCCAGCAGTGCGACAGGGGGCTACTATGGCTACACCTTC
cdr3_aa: CASSATGGYYGYTF

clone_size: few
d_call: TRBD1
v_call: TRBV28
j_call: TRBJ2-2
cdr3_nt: TGTGCCAGCATCCCCACCGACAGGGGGCTTAACACCGGGGAGCTGTTTTTT
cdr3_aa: CASIPTDRGLNTGELFF

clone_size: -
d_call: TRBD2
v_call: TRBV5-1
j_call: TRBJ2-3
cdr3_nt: TGCGCCAGCAGCTTGGAGCGGGGGCCTCAGTATTTT
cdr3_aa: CASSLERGPQYF

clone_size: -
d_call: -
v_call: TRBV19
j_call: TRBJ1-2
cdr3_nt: TGTGCCAGTGAACCTGGGCACGTCAACTATGGCTACACCTTC
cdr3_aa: CASEPGHVNYGYTF

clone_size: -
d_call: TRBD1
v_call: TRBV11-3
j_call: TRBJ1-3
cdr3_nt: TGTGCCAGCAGCACGGGAGGACAGGGCTCTGGAAACACCATATATTTT
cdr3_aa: CASSTGGQGSGNTIYF

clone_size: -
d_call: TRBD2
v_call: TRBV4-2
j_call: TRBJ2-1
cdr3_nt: TGTGCCAGCAGCCAAGACTCCCCTAGGACTAGCGGGGGGGTAGTGTTCTTC
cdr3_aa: CASSQDSPRTSGGVVFF

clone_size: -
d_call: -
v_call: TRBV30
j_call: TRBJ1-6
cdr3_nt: TGTGCCTGGAGTGTGAGCTCCTATAATTCACCCCTCCACTTT
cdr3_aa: CAWSVSSYNSPLHF

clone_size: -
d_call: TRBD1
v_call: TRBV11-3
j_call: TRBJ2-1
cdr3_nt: TGTGCCAGCAGCTTTGGGACAGGGTACAATGAGCAGTTCTTC
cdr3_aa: CASSFGTGYNEQFF